This T cell receptor beta chain was captured in a study of T cell changes during pregnancy in multiple sclerosis. Only in-frame clones appear in the TCRdb table, and some are missing; sequencing was by immunoSEQ multiplex PCR. The sample consists of about 28,000 clones, about 93% of them appearing once. The V gene end was trimmed by 5 bases and the J gene end by 6 bases; junction bases not matched to a gene: 13. CDR3 length: 16 residues. Germline V gives CDR1 SGHVS, CDR2 FQNEAQ. This clone appeared once. The specimen was CD8+ T cells from peripheral blood mononuclear cells, collected before pregnancy. V and J are TRBV7-8 and TRBJ2-7; 10 positions match TRBD2. This TCR came from a female donor with multiple sclerosis, enrolled in a pregnancy study. CDR3 bases: TGTGCCAGCAGCCCGTGGACTAGCGGAGCCAGGGGCGAGCAGTACTTC. This codes for CASSPWTSGARGEQYF.